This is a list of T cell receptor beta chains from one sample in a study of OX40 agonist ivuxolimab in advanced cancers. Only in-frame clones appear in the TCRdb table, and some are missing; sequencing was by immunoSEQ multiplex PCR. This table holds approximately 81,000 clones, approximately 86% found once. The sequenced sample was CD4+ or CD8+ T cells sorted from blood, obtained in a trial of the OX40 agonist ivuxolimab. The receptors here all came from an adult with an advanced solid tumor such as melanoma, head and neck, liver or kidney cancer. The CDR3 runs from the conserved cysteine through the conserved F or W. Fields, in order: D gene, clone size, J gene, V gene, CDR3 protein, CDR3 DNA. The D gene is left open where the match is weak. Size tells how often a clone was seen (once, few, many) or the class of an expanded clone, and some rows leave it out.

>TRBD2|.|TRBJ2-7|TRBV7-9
CASSPGQGGSYEQYF
TGTGCCAGCAGCCCGGGGCAGGGAGGGTCCTACGAGCAGTACTTC
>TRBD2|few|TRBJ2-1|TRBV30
CAWISGGREAYNEQFF
TGTGCCTGGATATCGGGAGGCAGGGAGGCTTACAATGAGCAGTTCTTC
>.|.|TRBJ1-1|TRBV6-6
CASTSGRMNTEAFF
TGTGCCAGCACCTCGGGCAGGATGAACACTGAAGCTTTCTTT
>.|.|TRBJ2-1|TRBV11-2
CASSSGQSSYNEQFF
TGTGCCAGCAGCTCAGGCCAGAGCTCCTACAATGAGCAGTTCTTC
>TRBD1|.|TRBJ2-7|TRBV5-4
CASSRQGSSYEQYF
TGTGCCAGCAGCAGACAGGGGTCGTCCTACGAGCAGTACTTC
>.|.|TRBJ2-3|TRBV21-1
CASSKAGLVNSTDTQYF
TGTGCCAGCAGCAAAGCGGGACTAGTAAATAGCACAGATACGCAGTATTTT
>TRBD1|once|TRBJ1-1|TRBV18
CASSLVGDSTEAFF
TGTGCCAGCTCACTGGTAGGGGACAGCACTGAAGCTTTCTTT
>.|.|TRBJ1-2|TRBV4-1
CASSQGLVRDNYGYTF
TGCGCCAGCAGCCAAGGGCTCGTCAGGGATAACTATGGCTACACCTTC
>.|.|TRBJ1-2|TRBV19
CASSMGGLSYGYTF
TGTGCCAGTAGTATGGGAGGGCTAAGCTATGGCTACACCTTC
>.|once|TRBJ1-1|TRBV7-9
CASSLSQVTTEAFF
TGTGCCAGCAGCTTATCGCAGGTAACCACTGAAGCTTTCTTT
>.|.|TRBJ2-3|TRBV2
CASSEIGASTDTQYF
TGTGCCAGCAGTGAAATCGGGGCGAGCACAGATACGCAGTATTTT
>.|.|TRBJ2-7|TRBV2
CASSEKGGAYEQYF
TGTGCCAGCAGTGAAAAGGGGGGGGCCTACGAGCAGTACTTC
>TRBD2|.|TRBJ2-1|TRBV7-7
CASSLGLAGGSDEQFF
TGTGCCAGCAGCTTAGGGCTAGCGGGAGGGTCCGATGAGCAGTTCTTC
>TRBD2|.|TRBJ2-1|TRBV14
CASSPLGGAGEQFF
TGTGCCAGCAGCCCCCTCGGGGGGGCTGGGGAGCAGTTCTTC
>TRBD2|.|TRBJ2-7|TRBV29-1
CSVEGGSGIVPEQYF
TGCAGCGTTGAAGGTGGGAGCGGGATAGTACCCGAGCAGTACTTC
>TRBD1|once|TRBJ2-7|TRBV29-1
CSAASQGATSEQYF
TGCAGCGCCGCCTCCCAGGGGGCAACGAGCGAGCAGTACTTC
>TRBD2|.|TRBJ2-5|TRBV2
CASSSSGGAWETQYF
TGTGCCAGCAGCTCTAGCGGGGGGGCCTGGGAGACCCAGTACTTC